The 17 T cell receptor beta chains presented below share a single source sample, sequenced in a study of blood T cell repertoires in COVID-19. Assay used: immunoSEQ multiplex PCR; TCRdb lists only in-frame clones, some missing. The table shows approximately 70,000 clones, with 75% to 90% occurring only once. The sample was peripheral blood. The source of these receptors is a human donor in a cohort sampled during active COVID-19.

The rearrangement joins TRBV5-4 to TRBJ1-1; 7 bases line up with TRBD1. The length of the CDR3 is 15 residues. Per germline, CDR1 SGHNT and CDR2 YYREEE (reference sequence). The V segment lost 4 bases and the J segment 0 bases; nucleotides outside the gene matches: 6. Here the CDR3 reads CASSPRQGMNTEAFF. CDR3 DNA sequence: TGTGCCAGCAGCCCCCGACAGGGTATGAACACTGAAGCTTTCTTT.

The rearrangement links TRBV2 to TRBJ1-6, with TRBD1 as a possible D gene (5 bases). The CDR3 length is 14 residues. The germline V gene has CDR1 SNHLY and CDR2 FYNNEI. Trimming took 4 bases from V and 8 from J, leaving 12 bases between them. The CDR3 protein is CASSANRGDSPLHF. The CDR3, as DNA: TGTGCCAGCAGTGCAAACCGGGGGGATTCACCCCTCCACTTT.

This chain uses TRBV28 with TRBJ1-4, with 7 positions matching TRBD1. J was trimmed by 8 bases and V by 5 bases; bases with no gene match: 14. This CDR3 has 16 amino acids. Germline CDR1 reads MDHEN; CDR2 reads SYDVKM. Here the CDR3 reads CASSPETGWIEEKLFF. In DNA form, the CDR3 reads TGTGCCAGCAGTCCCGAGACAGGGTGGATCGAAGAAAAACTGTTTTTT.

V usage is TRBV24-1 and J usage is TRBJ2-2, with TRBD1 identical over 7 bases. This CDR3 has 17 residues. Germline V CDR1 and CDR2: KGHDR, SFDVKD. J lost 2 bases, V lost 2 bases, and 7 bases had no gene match. CDR3 nucleotide sequence: TGTGCCACCAGTGATTCGAGGGGACAGAAAAACACCGGGGAGCTGTTTTTT. This codes for CATSDSRGQKNTGELFF.

The V gene is TRBV7-2, the J gene TRBJ2-7, with TRBD1 matching 9 bases. CDR1 and CDR2 (germline): SGHTA, FQGNSA. The CDR3 has 15 amino acids. V shed 3 bases and J 5 bases; nucleotides not matched to a gene: 8. CDR3 nucleotide sequence: TGTGCCAGCAGCTTTCCGGGACAGGGACTCCACGAGCAGTACTTC. Translated, it gives CASSFPGQGLHEQYF.

Here the CDR3 reads CASSQPQNSPLHF. The CDR3 DNA follows: TGTGCCAGCAGCCAACCACAGAATTCACCCCTCCACTTT. The V gene is TRBV3-1 (or the pseudogene TRBV3-2), the J gene TRBJ1-6; D is ambiguous. V gave up 2 bases and J gave up 7 bases, with 6 bases separating them. Germline loops: CDR1 LGHDT, CDR2 YNNKEL (reference sequence). The CDR3 loop spans 13 amino acids.

The genes are TRBV19 and TRBJ2-1; tentatively, D is TRBD2 (7 bases). Trimming removed 0 bases from V and 6 bases from J, with 12 bases in between. The CDR3 loop spans 15 amino acids. The germline CDR1 and CDR2 sequences are LNHDA and SQIVND (reference sequence). CDR3 nucleotide sequence: TGTGCCAGTAGTATAGAGGGGGGGCCTAGCAATGAGCAGTTCTTC. It codes for CASSIEGGPSNEQFF.

The chain joins TRBV7-2 to TRBJ2-1; 8 nucleotides agree with TRBD1. V lost 6 bases to trimming and J lost 3 bases; unmatched junction nucleotides: 4. This CDR3 has 14 amino acids. The germline CDR1 and CDR2 sequences are SGHTA and FQGNSA. The CDR3 nucleotides read TGTGCCAGCAGGCCAGGGGGCGGCTACAATGAGCAGTTCTTC. Protein sequence: CASRPGGGYNEQFF.

The rearrangement joins TRBV10-2 to TRBJ2-7; 7 nucleotides match TRBD2. Trimming removed 5 bases from V and 7 bases from J; junction bases left unmatched: 11. The CDR3 is 14 residues long. Germline CDR1 WSHSY, CDR2 SAAADI. The CDR3: CASSSGREGSEQYF. The CDR3 nucleotides are TGCGCCAGCAGTTCTGGGAGGGAGGGGAGTGAGCAGTACTTC.

The chain recombines TRBV4-1 with TRBJ1-2, with D tentatively TRBD1 (6 bases). The V gene lost 0 bases and the J gene lost 10 bases, with 18 bases spanning the gap. CDR1 is MGHRA and CDR2 is YSYEKL in the germline V gene. The CDR3 consists of 15 residues. DNA of the CDR3: TGCGCCAGCAGCCAAGACGAAGGGTGGACAGATTCCTACACCTTC. Its protein product is CASSQDEGWTDSYTF.

J is TRBJ2-2 and V is TRBV7-8; TRBD2 agrees at 11 bases. Germline lookup yields CDR1 SGHVS and CDR2 FQNEAQ. This CDR3 has 19 amino acids. V lost 5 bases and J lost 0; bases outside the gene matches: 11. Here the CDR3 reads CASSPRRLAGGTNTGELFF. For the CDR3, the DNA is TGTGCCAGCAGCCCTAGACGTCTAGCGGGAGGAACGAACACCGGGGAGCTGTTTTTT.

The chain combines TRBV7-8 with TRBJ1-5; tentatively, D is TRBD1 (6 bases). Trimming took off 1 base at V and 0 bases at J, with 19 bases between the two ends. This CDR3 region has 19 residues. Germline CDR1 SGHVS, CDR2 FQNEAQ. The CDR3 coding sequence is TGTGCCAGCAGCTTAGGTCAGGGCAACAGGGCTTATAGCAATCAGCCCCAGCATTTT. Translation: CASSLGQGNRAYSNQPQHF.

The chain couples TRBV28 to TRBJ1-1; TRBD1 matches at 7 bases. CDR1 and CDR2 from the germline V gene are MDHEN and SYDVKM. Trimming cost V 5 bases and J 4 bases; bases outside gene matches: 13. This CDR3 comprises 16 residues. The CDR3: CASSTPLQGLSTEAFF. The CDR3 DNA reads TGTGCCAGCAGTACCCCTCTACAGGGGTTGAGCACTGAAGCTTTCTTT.

The chain recombines TRBV7-2 with TRBJ2-3; 9 nucleotides agree with TRBD2. V was pared by 0 bases and J by 6 bases, with 7 bases of the junction left unmatched. The CDR3 is 16 residues long. Germline loops: CDR1 SGHTA, CDR2 FQGNSA. This chain's CDR3 is CASSLALRGGRDTQYF. The CDR3 DNA sequence: TGTGCCAGCAGCTTAGCGCTGCGGGGGGGCCGTGATACGCAGTATTTT. Together with reference TRBV7-2 and TRBJ2-3, the CDR3 gives the full variable domain: GAGVSQSPSNKVTEKGKDVELRCDPISGHTALYWYRQSLGQGLEFLIYFQGNSAPDKSGLPSDRFSAERTGGSVSTLTIQRTQQEDSAVYLCASSLALRGGRDTQYFGPGTRLTVL.

This chain uses TRBV5-1 with TRBJ1-1; 7 bases agree with TRBD1. Germline lookup yields CDR1 SGHRS and CDR2 YFSETQ. Trimming took 2 bases from V and 5 from J; bases not matched to a gene: 6. The CDR3 has 14 residues. Here the CDR3 DNA reads TGCGCCAGCAGCTTCGGGACAGTTACGACTGAAGCTTTCTTT. It is translated as CASSFGTVTTEAFF.

V is TRBV6-5 and J is TRBJ1-1; the D gene is possibly TRBD1 (5 bases). The CDR3 extends over 15 amino acids. Germline loops: CDR1 MNHEY, CDR2 SVGAGI. Trimming removed 2 bases at V and 6 bases at J, with 16 bases between. The CDR3 loop reads CASSYEGATTAEAFF. DNA for the CDR3: TGTGCCAGCAGTTACGAAGGGGCCACTACCGCTGAAGCTTTCTTT.

The V call is TRBV9, the J call TRBJ2-1, with TRBD2 matching over 15 bases. CDR1 is SGDLS, CDR2 YYNGEE, per germline. The CDR3 covers 16 residues. V gave up 4 bases and J gave up 7 bases; unmatched junction bases: 6. CDR3 sequence: CASSPKGLAGGNEQFF. The CDR3 region has the DNA TGTGCCAGCAGCCCAAAGGGACTAGCGGGAGGTAATGAGCAGTTCTTC.